The clone carrying this TCR beta chain was observed once. The sample is drawn from a study of blood T cell repertoires in COVID-19. Method: immunoSEQ multiplex PCR; TCRdb's copy keeps in-frame clones and lacks some. The repertoire holds approximately 250,000 clones, with approximately 90% as singletons. The sample comprised PBMCs or T cells enriched from blood (not recorded which). The TCR was taken from a woman aged 40 to 50 with acute COVID-19.

The CDR3, as DNA: TGTGCCAGCAGTTTCTCAGATAATTCACCCCTCCACTTT. Encoded protein: CASSFSDNSPLHF. V and J are TRBV27 and TRBJ1-6; no reliable D call. The CDR3 contains 13 residues. The germline CDR1 and CDR2 sequences are MNHEY and SMNVEV (reference sequence). Trimming removed 3 bases from V and 5 bases from J, with 5 bases in between.